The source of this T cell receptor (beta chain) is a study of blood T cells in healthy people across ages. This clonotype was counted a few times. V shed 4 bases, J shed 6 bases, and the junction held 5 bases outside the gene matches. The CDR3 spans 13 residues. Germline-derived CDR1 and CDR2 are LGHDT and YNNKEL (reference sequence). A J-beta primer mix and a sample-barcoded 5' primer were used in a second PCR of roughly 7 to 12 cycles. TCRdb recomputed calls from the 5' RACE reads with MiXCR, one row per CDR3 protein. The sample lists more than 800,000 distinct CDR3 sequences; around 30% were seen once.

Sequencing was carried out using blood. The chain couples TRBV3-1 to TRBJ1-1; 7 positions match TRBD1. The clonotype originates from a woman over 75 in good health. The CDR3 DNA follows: TGTGCCAGCAGCCGGACAGGAATCTCTGAAGCTTTCTTT. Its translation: CASSRTGISEAFF.